A selection of T cell receptor beta chains follows, all from one sample in a study of blood T cell repertoires in COVID-19. Sequenced by immunoSEQ multiplex PCR; TCRdb stores in-frame clones only, minus some. The table records over 200,000 clones, around nine tenths of them present only once. Sequencing was carried out using peripheral blood. The receptors come from a man in his sixties who had recovered from COVID-19. The CDR3 runs from the conserved cysteine through the conserved F or W. D genes are given only for firm matches. Some rows mark clone size as missing; the rest say once, few, many or name a class of expanded clone.

V	length	J	D	size	DNA	CDR3
TRBV6-5	15	TRBJ1-3	.	once	TGTGCCAGCAGGCCGGGACAACGCTCTGGAAACACCATATATTTT	CASRPGQRSGNTIYF
TRBV7-3	16	TRBJ2-3	.	.	TGTGCCAGCAGCCTCATGGGGGCGGGGGCCCCGGATACGCAGTATTTT	CASSLMGAGAPDTQYF
TRBV6-2/TRBV6-3	14	TRBJ2-3	.	once	TGTGCCAGCAGCCGTAACAGGGTGACAGATACGCAGTATTTT	CASSRNRVTDTQYF
TRBV7-9	14	TRBJ2-7	.	.	TGTGCCAGCAGCTTAGGCAGAAACTCCTACGAGCAGTACTTC	CASSLGRNSYEQYF
TRBV3-1/TRBV3-2	17	TRBJ1-1	.	.	TGTGCCAGCAGCCACCAGGGCTTATCCCTGATGAACACTGAAGCTTTCTTT	CASSHQGLSLMNTEAFF
TRBV11-2	15	TRBJ1-1	.	.	TGTGCCAGCAGCTTAAGCCCCATCAGGGTCCCTGAAGCTTTCTTT	CASSLSPIRVPEAFF
TRBV20-1	13	TRBJ1-1	.	once	TGCAGTGCTAGTGGGGAGGGGAACACTGAAGCTTTCTTT	CSASGEGNTEAFF
TRBV6-5	15	TRBJ2-4	.	.	TGTGCCAGCAGTTACGGGTCGGGTATCAAAAACATTCAGTACTTC	CASSYGSGIKNIQYF
TRBV7-7	17	TRBJ2-2	.	.	TGTGCCAGCAGCCTCATGAGCGGGCCGTTGGGTTCCGGGGAGCTGTTTTTT	CASSLMSGPLGSGELFF
TRBV7-6	16	TRBJ2-2	.	.	TGTGCCAGCAGCTCTGTCTTGGCCCCGAACACCGGGGAGCTGTTTTTT	CASSSVLAPNTGELFF
TRBV7-3	16	TRBJ1-4	TRBD1	.	TGTGCCAGCAGCCGAGGACCGACAGGGGGCCGTGAAAAACTGTTTTTT	CASSRGPTGGREKLFF
TRBV13	13	TRBJ2-5	TRBD1	.	TGTGCCAGCAGCCAGAGGGGGCTTGAGACCCAGTACTTC	CASSQRGLETQYF
TRBV5-1	13	TRBJ2-5	.	once	TGCGCCAGCAGCCGGGACACCCAAGAGACCCAGTACTTC	CASSRDTQETQYF
TRBV19	15	TRBJ1-2	TRBD1	.	TGTGCCAGTACCCTTGGACAGGGAGAATACTATGGCTACACCTTC	CASTLGQGEYYGYTF
TRBV19	13	TRBJ2-7	.	.	TGTGCCAGTAGTGGACAGTCGACCTACGAGCAGTACTTC	CASSGQSTYEQYF
TRBV15	14	TRBJ2-7	.	few	TGTGCCACCAGCAGCAACAGCGGGTGGGGCGAGCAGTACTTC	CATSSNSGWGEQYF
TRBV7-2	15	TRBJ2-1	TRBD1	.	TGTGCCAGCACCCTAGTACAGGGGTACTACAATGAGCAGTTCTTC	CASTLVQGYYNEQFF
TRBV6-1	16	TRBJ2-1	.	.	TGTGCCAGCAGTGACCTTCGTTGGGCAGGGTACAATGAGCAGTTCTTC	CASSDLRWAGYNEQFF
TRBV6-5	13	TRBJ2-1	.	once	TGTGCCAGCGGGGTCGGGGTCGACAATGAGCAGTTCTTC	CASGVGVDNEQFF
TRBV9	15	TRBJ2-7	TRBD1	.	TGTGCCAGCAGTCTTAACCGGGACAGTTCCTACGAGCAGTACTTC	CASSLNRDSSYEQYF
TRBV7-3	14	TRBJ1-1	.	.	TGTGCCAGCAGCGTTAGTGGAGGGTCGCCTGAAGCTTTCTTT	CASSVSGGSPEAFF
TRBV29-1	14	TRBJ1-2	.	.	TGCAGCGTGTTCCAACAGGGAAGGGACTATGGCTACACCTTC	CSVFQQGRDYGYTF
TRBV3-1/TRBV3-2	17	TRBJ2-7	.	.	TGTGCCAGCAGCCGACGCGGGGCCAGCGGCCTCTACTACGAGCAGTACTTC	CASSRRGASGLYYEQYF
TRBV15	12	TRBJ1-2	.	.	TGTGCCACCAGCAGAGACCACAGGGTCGGCACCTTC	CATSRDHRVGTF
TRBV6-5	14	TRBJ1-6	.	.	TGTGCCAGCAGTACGACAGGTTATAATTCACCCCTCCACTTT	CASSTTGYNSPLHF
TRBV5-1	14	TRBJ2-5	.	once	TGCGCCAGCAGCCCTAGGTCTGGGCAAGAGACCCAGTACTTC	CASSPRSGQETQYF
TRBV3-1/TRBV3-2	15	TRBJ2-1	TRBD2	.	TGTGCCAGCAGCCCCGGTACTAGCGAGAACAATGAGCAGTTCTTC	CASSPGTSENNEQFF
TRBV28	15	TRBJ1-2	.	.	TGTGCCAGCAGTCGGGACACGACGACTAACTATGGCTACACCTTC	CASSRDTTTNYGYTF
TRBV5-1	16	TRBJ2-5	.	.	TGCGCCAGCAGCGTGGCCTCCGGCGGAAGTCAAGAGACCCAGTACTTC	CASSVASGGSQETQYF
TRBV10-1	15	TRBJ1-3	.	medium-sized	TGCGCCAGCAGTGTGCCTCAGGAATACGGAAACACCATATATTTT	CASSVPQEYGNTIYF
TRBV11-1	11	TRBJ2-7	.	.	TGTGCCAGCAGCTTAGTATACGAGCAGTACTTC	CASSLVYEQYF
TRBV7-8	14	TRBJ2-3	.	.	TGTGCCAGCAGCCCGACAGGACCCACAGATACGCAGTATTTT	CASSPTGPTDTQYF
TRBV19	15	TRBJ1-6	.	few	TGTGCCAGCACGAGCAGGGCCTCCTATAATTCACCCCTCCACTTT	CASTSRASYNSPLHF
TRBV3-1/TRBV3-2	14	TRBJ1-1	.	.	TGTGCCAGCAGCCACGGGGGGGGTGACACTGAAGCTTTCTTT	CASSHGGGDTEAFF
TRBV19	15	TRBJ1-1	TRBD1	.	TGTGCCAGTAGTATAGTGGAGGGGGCAGGAACTGAAGCTTTCTTT	CASSIVEGAGTEAFF